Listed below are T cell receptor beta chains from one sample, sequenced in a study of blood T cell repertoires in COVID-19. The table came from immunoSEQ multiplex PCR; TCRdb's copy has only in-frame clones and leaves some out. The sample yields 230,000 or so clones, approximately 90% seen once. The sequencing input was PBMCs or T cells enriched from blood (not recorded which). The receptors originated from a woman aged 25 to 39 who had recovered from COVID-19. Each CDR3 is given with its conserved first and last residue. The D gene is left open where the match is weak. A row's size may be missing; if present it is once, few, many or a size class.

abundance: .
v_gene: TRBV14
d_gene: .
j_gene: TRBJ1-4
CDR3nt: TGTGCCAGCAGCCCAGCCGGCGGTGGAAAACTGTTTTTT
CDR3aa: CASSPAGGGKLFF

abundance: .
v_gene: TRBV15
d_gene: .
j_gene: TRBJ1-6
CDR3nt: TGTGCCACCAGCAGAGATTACTGGGCAGGGATCCTCCACTTT
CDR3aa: CATSRDYWAGILHF

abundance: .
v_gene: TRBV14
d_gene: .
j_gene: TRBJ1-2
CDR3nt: TGTGCCAGCAGCCAAGATAGAAACCGCTATGGCTACACCTTC
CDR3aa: CASSQDRNRYGYTF

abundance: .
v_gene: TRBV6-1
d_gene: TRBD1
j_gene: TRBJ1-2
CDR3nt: TGTGCCAGCAGTGAATCTATTTGGACAGGGGGCGGGAGCTACACCTTC
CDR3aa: CASSESIWTGGGSYTF

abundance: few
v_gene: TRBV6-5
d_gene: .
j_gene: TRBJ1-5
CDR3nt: TGTGAGAGGGTCCCCAATCAGCCCCAGCATTTT
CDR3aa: CERVPNQPQHF

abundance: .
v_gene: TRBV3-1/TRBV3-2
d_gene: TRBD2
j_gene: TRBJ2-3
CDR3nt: TGTGCCAGCAGCCAAGATCTACCGGGGGGTTTCACAGATACGCAGTATTTT
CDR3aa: CASSQDLPGGFTDTQYF

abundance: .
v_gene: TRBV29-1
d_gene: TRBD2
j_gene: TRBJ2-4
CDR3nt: TGCAGCATTGAGCGTCAGCGGGGAGATCAAAACATTCAGTACTTC
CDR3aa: CSIERQRGDQNIQYF

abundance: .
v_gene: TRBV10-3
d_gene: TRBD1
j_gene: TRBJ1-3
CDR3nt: TGTGCCACGGACAGGGAAACTGGAAACACCATATATTTT
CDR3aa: CATDRETGNTIYF

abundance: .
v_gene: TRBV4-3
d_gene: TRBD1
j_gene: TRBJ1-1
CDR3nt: TGCGCCAGCAGCCAGGTTTGGACAGGGGATGGAGCTGAAGCTTTCTTT
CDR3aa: CASSQVWTGDGAEAFF

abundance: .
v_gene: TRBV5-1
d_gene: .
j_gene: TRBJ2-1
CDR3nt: TGCGCCAGCACCCTACACCCGGCGGACTCCTACAATGAGCAGTTCTTC
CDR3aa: CASTLHPADSYNEQFF

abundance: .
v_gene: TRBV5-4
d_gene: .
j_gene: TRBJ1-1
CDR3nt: TGTGCCAGCAGCTTGGACCTGACAGCCATGAACACTGAAGCTTTCTTT
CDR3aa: CASSLDLTAMNTEAFF

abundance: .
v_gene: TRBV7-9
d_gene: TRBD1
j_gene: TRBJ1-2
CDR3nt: TGTGCCAGCAGCGCGGGACAGGACAACTATGGCTACACCTTC
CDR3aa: CASSAGQDNYGYTF

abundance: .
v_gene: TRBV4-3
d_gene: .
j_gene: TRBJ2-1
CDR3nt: TGCGCCAGCAGCCAAGATAGGCCAGGGGACAATGAGCAGTTCTTC
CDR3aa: CASSQDRPGDNEQFF

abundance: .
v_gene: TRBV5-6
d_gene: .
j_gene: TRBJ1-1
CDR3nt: TGTGCCAGCAGCTTGGAAGTTACGACGGGGAACACTGAAGCTTTCTTT
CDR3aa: CASSLEVTTGNTEAFF

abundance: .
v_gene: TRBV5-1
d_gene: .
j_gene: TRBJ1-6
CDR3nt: TGCGCCAGCAGCTTGGCCCGGGATCTCCCCCTCCACTTT
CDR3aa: CASSLARDLPLHF

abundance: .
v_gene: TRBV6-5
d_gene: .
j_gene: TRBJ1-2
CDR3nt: TGTGCCAGCGGTCAGGGACTTGGCTACACCTTC
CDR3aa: CASGQGLGYTF

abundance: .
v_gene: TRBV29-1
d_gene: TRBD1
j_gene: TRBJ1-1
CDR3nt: TGCAGCGTTGGGGCAGGGGGAAATGCTGAAGCTTTCTTT
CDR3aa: CSVGAGGNAEAFF

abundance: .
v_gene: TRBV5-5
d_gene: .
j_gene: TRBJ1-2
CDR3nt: TGTGCCAGCAGCTTAGCTCAGGGGCGAACGAACTATGGCTACACCTTC
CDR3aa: CASSLAQGRTNYGYTF

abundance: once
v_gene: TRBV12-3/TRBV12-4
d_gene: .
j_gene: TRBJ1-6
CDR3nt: TGTGCCAGCAGTTTGCAGAATTCACCCCTCCACTTT
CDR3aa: CASSLQNSPLHF

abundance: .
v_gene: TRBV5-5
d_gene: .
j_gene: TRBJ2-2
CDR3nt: TGTGCCAGCAGCTTGGTCACTCTTGGCGGGGAGCTGTTTTTT
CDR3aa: CASSLVTLGGELFF

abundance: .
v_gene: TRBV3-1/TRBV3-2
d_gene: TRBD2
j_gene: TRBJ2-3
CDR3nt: TGTGCCAGCAGCCAAGGGGCTAGCGGTGCTTCGGATACGCAGTATTTT
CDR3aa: CASSQGASGASDTQYF

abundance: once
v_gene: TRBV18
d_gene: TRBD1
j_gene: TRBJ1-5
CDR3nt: TGTGCCAGCTCCGGGACAGGCGGTAATCAGCCCCAGCATTTT
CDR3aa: CASSGTGGNQPQHF

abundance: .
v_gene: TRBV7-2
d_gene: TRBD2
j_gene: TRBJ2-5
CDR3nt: TGTGCCAGCAGCTTAGGGACGCGGGGGTTGTACCAAGAGACCCAGTACTTC
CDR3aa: CASSLGTRGLYQETQYF

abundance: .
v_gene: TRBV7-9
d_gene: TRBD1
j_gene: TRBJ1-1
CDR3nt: TGTGCCAGCAGCTTGGGACAGTACAGGGGAAGTAACACTGAAGCTTTCTTT
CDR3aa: CASSLGQYRGSNTEAFF

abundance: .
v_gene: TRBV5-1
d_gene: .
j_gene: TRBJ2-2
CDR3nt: TGCGCCAGCAGCTCCGGGACAAGCACCGGGGAGCTGTTTTTT
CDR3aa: CASSSGTSTGELFF

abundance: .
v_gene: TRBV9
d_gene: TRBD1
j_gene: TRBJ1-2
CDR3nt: TGTGCCAGCAGCCCCCGGGACAGGGGCACATCTAACTATGGCTACACCTTC
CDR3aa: CASSPRDRGTSNYGYTF

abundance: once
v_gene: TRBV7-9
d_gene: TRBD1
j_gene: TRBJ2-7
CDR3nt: TGTGCCAGCAGCATGACCGGGACAGCGTTTCCCTACGAGCAGTACTTC
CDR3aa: CASSMTGTAFPYEQYF

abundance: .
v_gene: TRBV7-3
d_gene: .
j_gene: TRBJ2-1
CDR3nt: TGTGCCAATAAATGCAGTGGCAATGAGCAGTTCTTC
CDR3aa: CANKCSGNEQFF

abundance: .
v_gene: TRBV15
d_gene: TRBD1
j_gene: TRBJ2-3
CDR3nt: TGTGCCACCAGCTCGTTCGGGGACAGACGTGGCACAGATACGCAGTATTTT
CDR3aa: CATSSFGDRRGTDTQYF